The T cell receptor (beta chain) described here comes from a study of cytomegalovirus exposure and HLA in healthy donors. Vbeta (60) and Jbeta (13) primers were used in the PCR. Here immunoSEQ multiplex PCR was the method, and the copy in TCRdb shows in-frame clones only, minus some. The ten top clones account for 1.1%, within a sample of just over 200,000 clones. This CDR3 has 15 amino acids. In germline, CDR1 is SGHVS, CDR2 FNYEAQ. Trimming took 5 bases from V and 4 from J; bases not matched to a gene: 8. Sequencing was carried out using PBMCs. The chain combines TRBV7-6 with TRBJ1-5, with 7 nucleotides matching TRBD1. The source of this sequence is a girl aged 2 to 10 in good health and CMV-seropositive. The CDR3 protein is CASSPGATGNQPQHF. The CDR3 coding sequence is TGTGCCAGCAGCCCAGGTGCGACAGGGAATCAGCCCCAGCATTTT.